The clone carrying this TCR beta chain was detected only a few times. Its antigen remains unidentified. Profiled with immunoSEQ multiplex PCR; TCRdb holds only in-frame clones, not every one. The data show 1.5 million to 2.5 million clones, approximately 94% seen once. Cells designated naive CD8 were CD45RO-negative and were positively selected for CCR7, with terminally differentiated effector memory CD45RA+ cells excluded. The entry originates in a study of shared clonotypes between healthy human individuals. The overall study: Those who served as donors were a couple of women and a few men between the ages of 18 and 49.

Study-wide findings and caveats: Represented diversity, genetic and exposure-history alike, was limited by few donors. Relative to their counterparts shared across all four donors, non-shared clonotypes exhibited diminished generation probabilities.

V was pared by 5 bases and J by 9 bases, with 19 bases between. The CDR3 spans 13 residues. In germline, CDR1 is GTSNPN, CDR2 SVGIG (reference sequence). The TCR comes from a man aged 18 to 30 in good health. V usage is TRBV30 and J usage is TRBJ1-1, with a possible D match to TRBD1 (5 bases). The sequencing sample was made of naive CD8+ T cells sorted from blood. The CDR3 nucleotides are TGTGCCTGGTCAGGGCTTATCCCCGACCAAGCTTTCTTT. As protein: CAWSGLIPDQAFF.